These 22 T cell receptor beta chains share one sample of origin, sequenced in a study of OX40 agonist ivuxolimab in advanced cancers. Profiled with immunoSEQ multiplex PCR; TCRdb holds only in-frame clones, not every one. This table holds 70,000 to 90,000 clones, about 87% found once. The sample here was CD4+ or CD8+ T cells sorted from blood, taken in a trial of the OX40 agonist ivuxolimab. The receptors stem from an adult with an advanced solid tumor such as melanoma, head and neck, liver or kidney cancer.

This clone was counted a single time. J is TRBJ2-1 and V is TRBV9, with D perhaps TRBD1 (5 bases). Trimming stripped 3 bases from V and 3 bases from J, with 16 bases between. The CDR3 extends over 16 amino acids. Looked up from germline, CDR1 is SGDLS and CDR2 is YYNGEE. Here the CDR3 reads CASSATIGAVYNEQFF. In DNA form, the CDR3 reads TGTGCCAGCAGCGCCACTATTGGGGCAGTCTACAATGAGCAGTTCTTC.

The CDR3 region is CASSPDGGGTDTQYF. The CDR3 DNA follows: TGTGCCAGCAGCCCTGATGGCGGGGGCACAGATACGCAGTATTTT. The chain joins TRBV7-2 to TRBJ2-3, with D perhaps matching TRBD2 (6 bases). Germline CDR1 and CDR2: SGHTA and FQGNSA. CDR3 length equals 15 residues. V was trimmed by 5 bases and J by 1 base, leaving 13 bases between them.

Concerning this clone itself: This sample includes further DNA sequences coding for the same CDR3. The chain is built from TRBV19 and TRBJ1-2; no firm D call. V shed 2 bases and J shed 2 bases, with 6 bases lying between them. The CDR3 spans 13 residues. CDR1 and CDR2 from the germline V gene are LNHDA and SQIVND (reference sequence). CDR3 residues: CASSIRINYGYTF. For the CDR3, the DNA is TGTGCCAGTAGTATACGTATAAACTATGGCTACACCTTC. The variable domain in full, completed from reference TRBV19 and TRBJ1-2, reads DGGITQSPKYLFRKEGQNVTLSCEQNLNHDAMYWYRQDPGQGLRLIYYSQIVNDFQKGDIAEGYSVSREKKESFPLTVTSAQKNPTAFYLCASSIRINYGYTFGSGTRLTVV.

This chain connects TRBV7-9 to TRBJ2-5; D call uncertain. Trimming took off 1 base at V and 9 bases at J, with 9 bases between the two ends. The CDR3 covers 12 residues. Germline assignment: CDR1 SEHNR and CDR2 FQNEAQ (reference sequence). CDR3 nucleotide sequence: TGTGCCAGCAGCTTAGATATCGGGTCCCAGTACTTC. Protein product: CASSLDIGSQYF.

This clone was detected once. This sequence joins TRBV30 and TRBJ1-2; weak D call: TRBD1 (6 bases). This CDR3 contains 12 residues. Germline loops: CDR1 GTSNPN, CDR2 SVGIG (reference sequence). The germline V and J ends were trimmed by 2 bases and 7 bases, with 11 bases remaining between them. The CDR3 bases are TGTGCCTGGAGTAGACAGGATGGTGGCTACACCTTC. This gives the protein CAWSRQDGGYTF.

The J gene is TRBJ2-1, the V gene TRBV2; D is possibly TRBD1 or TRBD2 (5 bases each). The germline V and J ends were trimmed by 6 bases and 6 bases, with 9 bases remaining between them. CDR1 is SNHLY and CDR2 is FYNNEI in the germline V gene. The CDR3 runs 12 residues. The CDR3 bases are TGTGCCAGCAGGGGACCTATCAATGAGCAGTTCTTC. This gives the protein CASRGPINEQFF.

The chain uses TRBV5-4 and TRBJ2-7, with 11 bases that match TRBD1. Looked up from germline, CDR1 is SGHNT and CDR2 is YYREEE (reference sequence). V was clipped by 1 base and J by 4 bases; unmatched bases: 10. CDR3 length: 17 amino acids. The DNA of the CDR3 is TGTGCCAGCAGCTTGCGGGTCTGGGACAGGGGGATATACGAGCAGTACTTC. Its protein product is CASSLRVWDRGIYEQYF.

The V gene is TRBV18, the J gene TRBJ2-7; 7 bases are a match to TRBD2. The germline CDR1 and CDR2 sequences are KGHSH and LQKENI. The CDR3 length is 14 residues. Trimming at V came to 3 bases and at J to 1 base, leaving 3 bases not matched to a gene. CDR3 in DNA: TGTGCCAGCTCACCGGGGAGGGGTTCCTACGAGCAGTACTTC. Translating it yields CASSPGRGSYEQYF.

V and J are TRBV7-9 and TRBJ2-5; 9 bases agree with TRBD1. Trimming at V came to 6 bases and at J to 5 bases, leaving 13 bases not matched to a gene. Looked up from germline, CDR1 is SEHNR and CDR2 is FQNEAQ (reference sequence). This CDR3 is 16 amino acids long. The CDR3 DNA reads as TGTGCCAGCAGTCCCTCCGGGACAGGGTACAAGGAGACCCAGTACTTC. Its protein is CASSPSGTGYKETQYF.

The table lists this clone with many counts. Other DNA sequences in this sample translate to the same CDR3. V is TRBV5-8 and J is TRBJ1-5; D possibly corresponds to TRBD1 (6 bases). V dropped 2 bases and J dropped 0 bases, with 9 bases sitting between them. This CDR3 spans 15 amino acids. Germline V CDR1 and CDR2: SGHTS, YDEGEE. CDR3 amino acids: CASSLQGYSNQPQHF. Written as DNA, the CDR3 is TGTGCCAGCAGCTTACAGGGATATAGCAATCAGCCCCAGCATTTT.

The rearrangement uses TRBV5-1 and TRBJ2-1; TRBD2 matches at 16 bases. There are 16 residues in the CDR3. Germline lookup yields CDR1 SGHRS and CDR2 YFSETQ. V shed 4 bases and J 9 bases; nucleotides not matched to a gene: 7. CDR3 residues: CASSIGTSGGAGEQFF. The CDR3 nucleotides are TGCGCCAGCAGCATAGGGACTAGCGGGGGGGCCGGTGAGCAGTTCTTC.

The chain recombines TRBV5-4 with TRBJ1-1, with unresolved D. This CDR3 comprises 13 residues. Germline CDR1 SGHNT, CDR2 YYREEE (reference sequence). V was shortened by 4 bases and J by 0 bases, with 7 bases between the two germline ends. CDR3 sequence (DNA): TGTGCCAGCAGCCGACAAGTGAACACTGAAGCTTTCTTT. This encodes CASSRQVNTEAFF.

CDR3 nucleotides: TGTGCCAGCAGCTTGGCGACAGGCACCGGGGAGCTGTTTTTT. Amino acid sequence: CASSLATGTGELFF. The chain joins TRBV5-5 to TRBJ2-2; tentatively, D is TRBD1 (6 bases). Trimming took 0 bases from V and 4 from J, leaving 7 bases between them. Germline V gives CDR1 SGHKS, CDR2 YYEKEE (reference sequence). There are 14 residues in the CDR3. Drawing the rest from reference TRBV5-5 and TRBJ2-2, the complete variable domain is DAGVTQSPTHLIKTRGQQVTLRCSPISGHKSVSWYQQVLGQGPQFIFQYYEKEERGRGNFPDRFSARQFPNYSSELNVNALLLGDSALYLCASSLATGTGELFFGEGSRLTVL.

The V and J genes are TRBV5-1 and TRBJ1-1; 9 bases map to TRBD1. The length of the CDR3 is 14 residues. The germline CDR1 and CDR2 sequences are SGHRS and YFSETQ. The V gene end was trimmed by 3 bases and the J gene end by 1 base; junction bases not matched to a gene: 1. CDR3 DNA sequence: TGCGCCAGCAGCTGGGGACAGGGGAACACTGAAGCTTTCTTT. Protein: CASSWGQGNTEAFF. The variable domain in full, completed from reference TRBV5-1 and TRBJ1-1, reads KAGVTQTPRYLIKTRGQQVTLSCSPISGHRSVSWYQQTPGQGLQFLFEYFSETQRNKGNFPGRFSGRQFSNSRSEMNVSTLELGDSALYLCASSWGQGNTEAFFGQGTRLTVV.

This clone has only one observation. The CDR3 region has the DNA TGTGCCAGCTCACCACCGCTGGCCCCCTACGAGCAGTACTTC. Its protein is CASSPPLAPYEQYF. V gene TRBV18 combines with J gene TRBJ2-5; D gene uncertain. The J call may be mistaken, given a closer DNA end match to TRBJ2-7. This CDR3 is 14 amino acids long. Germline CDR1 reads KGHSH; CDR2 reads LQKENI.

The CDR3, as DNA: TGTGCCAGCAGCCGTACCAGCGGGAGCACAGATACGCAGTATTTT. Protein product: CASSRTSGSTDTQYF. The V and J genes are TRBV11-3 and TRBJ2-3; tentative D call: TRBD2 (6 bases). V was pared by 5 bases and J by 0 bases, with 12 bases between. CDR3 length equals 15 residues. Looked up from germline, CDR1 is SGHNT and CDR2 is YENEEA. The whole variable domain, filled in from reference TRBV11-3 and TRBJ2-3, reads EAGVVQSPRYKIIEKKQPVAFWCNPISGHNTLYWYLQNLGQGPELLIRYENEEAVDDSQLPKDRFSAERLKGVDSTLKIQPAELGDSAVYLCASSRTSGSTDTQYFGPGTRLTVL.

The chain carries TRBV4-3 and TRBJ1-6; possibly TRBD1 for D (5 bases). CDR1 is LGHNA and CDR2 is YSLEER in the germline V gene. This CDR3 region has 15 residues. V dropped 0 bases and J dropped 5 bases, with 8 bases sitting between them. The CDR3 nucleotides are TGCGCCAGCAGCCAAGAGACAGAGGATAATTCACCCCTCCACTTT. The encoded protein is CASSQETEDNSPLHF.

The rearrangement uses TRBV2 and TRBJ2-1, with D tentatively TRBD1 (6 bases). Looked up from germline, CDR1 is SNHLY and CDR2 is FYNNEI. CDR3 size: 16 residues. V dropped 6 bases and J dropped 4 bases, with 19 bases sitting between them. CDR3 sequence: CASRRIRGRVYNEQFF. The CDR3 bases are TGTGCCAGCAGGCGGATCAGGGGTCGCGTGTACAATGAGCAGTTCTTC.

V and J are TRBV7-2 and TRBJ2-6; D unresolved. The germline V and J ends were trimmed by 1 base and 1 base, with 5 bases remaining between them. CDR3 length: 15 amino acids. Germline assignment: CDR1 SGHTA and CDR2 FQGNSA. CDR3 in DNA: TGTGCCAGCAGCTTAGAACGGTCTGGGGCCAACGTCCTGACTTTC. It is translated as CASSLERSGANVLTF.

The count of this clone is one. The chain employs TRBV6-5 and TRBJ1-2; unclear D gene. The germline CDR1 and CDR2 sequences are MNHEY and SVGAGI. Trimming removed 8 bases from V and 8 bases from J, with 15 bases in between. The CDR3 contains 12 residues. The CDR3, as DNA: TGTGCCAGCTATAATCCTGACACAGGCTACACCTTC. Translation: CASYNPDTGYTF.

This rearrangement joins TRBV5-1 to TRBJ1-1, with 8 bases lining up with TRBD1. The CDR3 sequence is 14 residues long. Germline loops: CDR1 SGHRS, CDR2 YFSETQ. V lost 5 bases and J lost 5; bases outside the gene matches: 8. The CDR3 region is CASSPTRTGTEAFF. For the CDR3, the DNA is TGCGCCAGCAGTCCTACCCGGACAGGGACTGAAGCTTTCTTT.

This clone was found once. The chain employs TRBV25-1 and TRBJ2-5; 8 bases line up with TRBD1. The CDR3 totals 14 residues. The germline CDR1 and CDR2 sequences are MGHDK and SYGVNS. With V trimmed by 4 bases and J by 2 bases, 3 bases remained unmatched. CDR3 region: CASSVTGGQETQYF. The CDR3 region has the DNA TGTGCCAGCAGTGTTACAGGGGGGCAAGAGACCCAGTACTTC.